The entry below gives a single TCR beta chain sequence along with its context. Its target antigen remains unknown. Per-base quality was not reported, and no clone a single base away is much larger than it. TCRbeta CDR3 regions were amplified from genomic DNA by means of the immunoSEQ Assay, a bias-controlled multiplex PCR. Processing in the source paper ran as follows. Nucleated cell counts per sample were estimated from amplification of reference gene primers within the assay. To quantify the absolute abundance of each unique TCRbeta CDR3 rearrangement, sequence reads were collapsed and filtered. For each sample, productive Simpson clonality was calculated by taking the square root of Simpson's diversity index across productive rearrangements. TCRdb provides this immuneACCESS table in a form limited to in-frame rearrangements. Some clones are lacking; in checked studies, under half of them reflect an unresolved V gene, and why the rest are absent is not known. V and J calls and clone size are given by that table; D and trimming were obtained from the DNA. The sample records 250,000 or so clones, over 80% of which are singletons. The top ten clones comprise over 4% of the sample.

The data belong to a study of blood T cell repertoires in COVID-19 (dated by TCRdb to the early 2020s). Regarding the study in general: The collaborator samples originated in the United States, Italy and Spain and spanned the acute and convalescent phases of COVID-19. The prospective study material was composed of cDNA or gDNA derived from T cells, B-cell-depleted T cells, or PBMCs. Subjects who had been exposed to COVID-19, were actively infected with it, or had recovered from it provided the deeply sampled blood TCRbeta repertoires that made up the dataset. The repertoires were made available in a free public database intended to serve as a resource for research on the immune response to SARS-CoV-2. The samples were drawn from the first 160 participants of the ongoing ImmuneRACE study and from 1,254 subjects provided by 6 global collaborators. The sample metadata nearly always contained a de-identified subject ID, COVID-19 status, age in years and sex. HLA class I and class II types, where available, came from metadata supplied by the sample provider rather than from assay-based typing. The paper as a whole reports these results and caveats: How much clinical and demographic metadata was included differed by source and by participant, and the metadata was provided uncurated.

CDR1 and CDR2, looked up from the germline V gene (reference sequence), are MNHEY and SMNVEV. V is trimmed back by 0 bases and J by 5 bases, and the junction contains 11 bases that no gene match accounts for. The CDR3, cysteine through phenylalanine, is 18 amino acids long. Left in the record is the CDR3 DNA by itself, 54 bases read in frame from the first base. Participants in the prospective study were aged about 18 to 95 years, lived in 20 to 25 United States geographic areas, and enrolled through a virtual design. In the prospective study, cohorts were assigned on the basis of participant-reported clinical history obtained from a screening survey and a study questionnaire. Mobile phlebotomists in the prospective study collected whole blood, serum and a nasopharyngeal or oropharyngeal swab from every participant. Participants in the prospective study had the option to provide additional blood draws and questionnaires over a roughly 2-month period. Before DNA extraction, prospective study blood samples were shipped either frozen or at room temperature.

The source material was PBMCs or T cells enriched from blood (not recorded which). The sequence was obtained from a woman in her twenties or thirties with acute COVID-19. Recombination linked TRBV27 to TRBJ1-5; 9 of the junction bases match TRBD1. The CDR3 sequence is CASSLSRGWTGAHQPQHF. The bases read TGTGCCAGCAGTTTATCCAGGGGCTGGACAGGGGCGCATCAGCCCCAGCATTTT.